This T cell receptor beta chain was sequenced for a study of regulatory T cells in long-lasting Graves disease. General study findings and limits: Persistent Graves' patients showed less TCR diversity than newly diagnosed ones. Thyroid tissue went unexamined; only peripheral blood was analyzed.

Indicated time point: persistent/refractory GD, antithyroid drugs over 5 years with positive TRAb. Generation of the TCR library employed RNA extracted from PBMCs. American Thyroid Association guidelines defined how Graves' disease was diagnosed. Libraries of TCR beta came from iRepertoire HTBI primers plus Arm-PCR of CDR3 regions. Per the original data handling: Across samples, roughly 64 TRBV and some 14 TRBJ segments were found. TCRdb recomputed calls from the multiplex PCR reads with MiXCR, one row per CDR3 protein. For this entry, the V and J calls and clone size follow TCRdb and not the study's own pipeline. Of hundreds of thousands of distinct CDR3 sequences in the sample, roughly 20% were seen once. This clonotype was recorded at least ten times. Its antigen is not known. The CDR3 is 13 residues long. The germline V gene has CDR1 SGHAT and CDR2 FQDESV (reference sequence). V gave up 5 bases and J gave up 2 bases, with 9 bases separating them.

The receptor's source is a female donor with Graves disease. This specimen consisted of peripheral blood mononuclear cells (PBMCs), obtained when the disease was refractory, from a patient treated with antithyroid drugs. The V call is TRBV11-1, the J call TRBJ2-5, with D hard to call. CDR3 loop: CASSAQLQETQYF. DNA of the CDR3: TGTGCCAGCAGCGCACAGCTACAAGAGACCCAGTACTTC.